These 19 T cell receptor beta chains were sequenced from one sample in a study of early T cells in non-severe SARS-CoV-2 infection. TCRdb used MiXCR to reprocess the 5' RACE reads, holding one entry per CDR3 protein. The sample yields about 60,000 distinct CDR3 sequences, around 13% seen once. Sample: whole blood. These receptors came from an adult who was a healthcare worker with PCR-confirmed SARS-CoV-2 infection or an uninfected control (not recorded which).

The CDR3 loop reads CASSPDRVGTEAFF. The DNA for the CDR3 is TGTGCCAGCAGCCCCGACAGGGTCGGCACTGAAGCTTTCTTT. This chain uses TRBV7-9 with TRBJ1-1, with TRBD1 identical over 7 bases. This CDR3 region has 14 residues. CDR1 is SEHNR and CDR2 is FQNEAQ in the germline V gene (reference sequence). V lost 5 bases and J lost 4; bases outside the gene matches: 7.

This clonotype was found a few times. The genes are TRBV18 and TRBJ2-7, with a tentative D call TRBD2 (6 bases). Per germline, CDR1 KGHSH and CDR2 LQKENI. CDR3 length: 14 amino acids. V was shortened by 5 bases and J by 7 bases, with 18 bases between the two germline ends. The chain's CDR3 is CASSSGPLPEEQYF. Here the CDR3 DNA reads TGTGCCAGCTCAAGCGGGCCCCTTCCTGAAGAGCAGTACTTC.

This clonotype was counted at least ten times. The rearrangement links TRBV29-1 to TRBJ1-1, with 9 bases matching TRBD1. CDR1 and CDR2 from the germline V gene are SQVTM and ANQGSEA. V lost 8 bases to trimming and J lost 12 bases; unmatched junction nucleotides: 10. The CDR3 spans 11 residues. CDR3 coding DNA: TGCAGCTGTACAGGGGGCACAATCCCTTTCTTT. This sequence encodes CSCTGGTIPFF.

In this sample, this clonotype turned up a few times. The chain combines TRBV27 with TRBJ2-5; D is perhaps TRBD1 (6 bases). Germline V gene lookup returns CDR1 MNHEY and CDR2 SMNVEV (reference sequence). V was trimmed by 5 bases and J by 11 bases, leaving 18 bases between them. The CDR3 contains 13 residues. The CDR3 region is CASSPSPRRGQYF. The CDR3 coding sequence is TGTGCCAGCAGTCCCAGTCCCCGCAGGGGACAGTACTTC.

This clonotype has a handful of counts. The chain joins TRBV5-1 to TRBJ2-1; 7 bases are shared with TRBD2. J was trimmed by 3 bases and V by 0 bases; bases with no gene match: 3. The CDR3 extends over 15 amino acids. Germline V gene data show CDR1 as SGHRS and CDR2 as YFSETQ. The CDR3 sequence is CASSLDPGGYNEQFF. The CDR3 DNA reads TGCGCCAGCAGCTTGGACCCGGGGGGCTACAATGAGCAGTTCTTC.

This clonotype was detected once. The rearrangement uses TRBV5-1 and TRBJ1-1; D is unclear. The V gene's germline CDR1 is SGHRS and CDR2 YFSETQ. V lost 6 bases to trimming and J lost 5 bases, with 14 bases between them. The length of the CDR3 is 13 residues. CDR3 coding DNA: TGCGCCAGCACAGCGGGAGAGAAGACTGAAGCTTTCTTT. Its translation is CASTAGEKTEAFF.

This clonotype occurred a few times. The gene calls are TRBV7-2 and TRBJ2-3; 7 bases match TRBD2. Germline trimming cut 5 bases from V and 2 bases from J; bases unmatched to any gene: 4. The germline gives CDR1 SGHTA, CDR2 FQGNSA. The CDR3 spans 14 residues. The CDR3 spells CASSPGTNTDTQYF. CDR3 bases: TGTGCCAGCAGCCCCGGGACTAACACAGATACGCAGTATTTT.

The J gene is TRBJ2-5, the V gene TRBV5-6; D might be TRBD2 (6 bases). Between the trimmed V and J ends, which lost 4 bases and 5 bases, there was a span of 9 bases. CDR3 length: 12 residues. CDR1 is SGHDT and CDR2 is YYEEEE in the germline V gene. The CDR3 spells CASSPLAETQYF. The CDR3, as DNA: TGTGCCAGCAGCCCCCTAGCGGAGACCCAGTACTTC.

This clonotype appeared a few times. The J gene is TRBJ1-2, the V gene TRBV9; 8 nucleotides match TRBD1. Germline trimming cut 0 bases from V and 4 bases from J; bases unmatched to any gene: 5. The CDR3 is 15 amino acids. CDR1 is SGDLS and CDR2 is YYNGEE in the germline V gene. This chain's CDR3 is CASSVGGTGSYGYTF. DNA for the CDR3: TGTGCCAGCAGCGTAGGGGGGACAGGCTCCTATGGCTACACCTTC. The full variable domain, completed using reference TRBV9 and TRBJ1-2, is DSGVTQTPKHLITATGQRVTLRCSPRSGDLSVYWYQQSLDQGLQFLIQYYNGEERAKGNILERFSAQQFPDLHSELNLSSLELGDSALYFCASSVGGTGSYGYTFGSGTRLTVV.

This clonotype occurred many times. The V gene is TRBV29-1, the J gene TRBJ2-2; 7 nucleotides line up with TRBD1. The germline CDR1 and CDR2 sequences are SQVTM and ANQGSEA. The V gene end was trimmed by 6 bases and the J gene end by 6 bases; junction bases not matched to a gene: 1. The CDR3 sequence is 11 residues long. The DNA of the CDR3 is TGCAGCGTCAGGGGGTCCGGGGAGCTGTTTTTT. Translation: CSVRGSGELFF.

The rearrangement joins TRBV6-5 to TRBJ1-2; no clear D gene. The CDR3 contains 17 residues. Per germline, CDR1 MNHEY and CDR2 SVGAGI. The V gene lost 6 bases and the J gene lost 1 base, with 21 bases spanning the gap. The CDR3: CASSRNPWTADNYGYTF. CDR3 bases: TGTGCCAGCAGCCGGAACCCTTGGACGGCCGATAACTATGGCTACACCTTC.

The chain combines TRBV15 with TRBJ2-3; maybe TRBD2 (5 bases). The CDR3 runs 17 residues. CDR1 and CDR2 (germline): LNHNV, YYDKDF (reference sequence). V lost 0 bases to trimming and J lost 5 bases, with 18 bases between them. This CDR3 is CATSRDKAGRLEDTQYF. CDR3 coding DNA: TGTGCCACCAGCAGAGATAAGGCGGGCCGGCTTGAAGATACGCAGTATTTT. The full variable domain, rest sourced from reference TRBV15 and TRBJ2-3, is DAMVIQNPRYQVTQFGKPVTLSCSQTLNHNVMYWYQQKSSQAPKLLFHYYDKDFNNEADTPDNFQSRRPNTSFCFLDIRSPGLGDTAMYLCATSRDKAGRLEDTQYFGPGTRLTVL.

J is TRBJ1-4 and V is TRBV6-5; D is ambiguous. The CDR3 totals 12 residues. Trimming shortened V by 5 bases and J by 8 bases, and 9 bases separated the two germline ends. The germline V gene encodes CDR1 MNHEY and CDR2 SVGAGI. The CDR3 DNA reads as TGTGCCAGCAGTAACTTAGACGAAAAACTGTTTTTT. Translation: CASSNLDEKLFF.

V is TRBV9 and J is TRBJ1-6; D perhaps matches TRBD1 (6 bases). Germline lookup yields CDR1 SGDLS and CDR2 YYNGEE. V lost 5 bases and J lost 0, with 12 bases in between. This CDR3 spans 16 amino acids. The CDR3: CASSKETGSYNSPLHF. CDR3 DNA: TGTGCCAGCAGTAAGGAGACAGGCTCCTATAATTCACCCCTCCACTTT.

This clonotype has only a few counts. The chain links TRBV20-1 to TRBJ1-1, with TRBD1 matching 10 bases. Germline CDR1 is DFQATT and CDR2 is SNEGSKA (reference sequence). The CDR3 extends over 14 amino acids. Trimming removed 1 base from V and 4 bases from J; junction bases left unmatched: 3. The CDR3 sequence: CSARGDRGTTEAFF. CDR3 in DNA: TGCAGTGCTAGAGGGGACAGGGGAACCACTGAAGCTTTCTTT.

V gene TRBV18 combines with J gene TRBJ1-6; D is perhaps TRBD1 (5 bases). The CDR3 loop spans 16 amino acids. From germline, CDR1 is KGHSH and CDR2 LQKENI. Deletions cut 3 bases from V and 10 bases from J, with 19 bases between. In DNA form, the CDR3 reads TGTGCCAGCTCACCTACCGGGACCCCCGGTGGGTCACCCCTCCACTTT. It is translated as CASSPTGTPGGSPLHF. The full variable domain, rest sourced from reference TRBV18 and TRBJ1-6, is NAGVMQNPRHLVRRRGQEARLRCSPMKGHSHVYWYRQLPEEGLKFMVYLQKENIIDESGMPKERFSAEFPKEGPSILRIQQVVRGDSAAYFCASSPTGTPGGSPLHFGNGTRLTVT.

This clonotype appeared a few times. The chain links TRBV18 to TRBJ2-1; D may correspond to TRBD1 or TRBD2 (5 bases each). V lost 6 bases and J lost 10, with 22 bases in between. Germline V gene sequence: CDR1 KGHSH, CDR2 LQKENI. The CDR3 runs to 15 residues. CDR3 sequence: CASSPPGRPGKEQFF. The CDR3 region has the DNA TGTGCCAGCTCGCCCCCGGGGCGCCCAGGGAAGGAGCAGTTCTTC.

The chain joins TRBV20-1 to TRBJ2-3; the D gene is possibly TRBD2 (5 bases). V shed 5 bases and J shed 4 bases, with 10 bases lying between them. The CDR3 loop spans 12 amino acids. Per germline, CDR1 DFQATT and CDR2 SNEGSKA (reference sequence). CDR3 sequence (DNA): TGCAGTGCTTTTGGACTCGCAGATACGCAGTATTTT. Protein product: CSAFGLADTQYF.

This clonotype was seen only a few times. The V call is TRBV6-5, the J call TRBJ2-1, with TRBD2 identical over 7 bases. CDR3 length: 13 amino acids. Germline V gene data show CDR1 as MNHEY and CDR2 as SVGAGI. V dropped 6 bases and J dropped 6; count of bases not matched to a gene: 5. Written as DNA, the CDR3 is TGTGCCAGCAGACCCGGGGGGTCCAATGAGCAGTTCTTC. Translating it yields CASRPGGSNEQFF.